This paragraph covers one T cell receptor beta chain sequence. The antigen is unknown. This record comes from a study of cytomegalovirus exposure and HLA in healthy donors. Whole-study findings and limits: TCR beta chains associated with HLA were, in a later analysis, more clonally expanded than equally common others. A later analysis linked a missense variant in DCLRE1C to the trimming of TCR beta V and J genes. Whilst most TCR sequences proved rare, a subset of public TCRs occurred across many donors.

V shed 1 base, J shed 4 bases, and the junction held 13 bases outside the gene matches. From germline, CDR1 is SGHDN and CDR2 FVKESK. The CDR3 length is 17 residues. Primers included in the PCR were 60 Vbeta and 13 Jbeta primers. Here immunoSEQ multiplex PCR was the method, and the copy in TCRdb shows in-frame clones only, minus some. This sample contains around 150,000 clones. What was sequenced was PBMCs. The chain carries TRBV14 and TRBJ2-7; 7 positions agree with TRBD1. The TCR sequence derives from a woman aged 55-69 years in good health and CMV-seronegative. The CDR3 DNA reads TGTGCCAGCAGCCAAGCCCCCAAGACAGGGCCGGATTACGAGCAGTACTTC. It encodes CASSQAPKTGPDYEQYF.